These T cell receptor beta chains were read from a single sample in a study of CD8+CD57+ T cells in acquired aplastic anemia. A single record per CDR3 protein comes from TCRdb applying MiXCR to the reads. The sample includes 300,000 or so distinct CDR3 sequences, roughly half of them seen just once. The sample consisted of sorted CD4+, CD8+, or CD8+CD57+ T cells (not recorded which) from PBMCs. The receptors shown here come from a human donor with severe aplastic anemia or a healthy control (not recorded which). Each CDR3 is given with its conserved first and last residue. D genes are given only for firm matches. The size of a clone is reported for some rows only, either as once, few or many, or as a class for expanded clones.

CDR3nt: TGCAGTGCTAGAGACGGGACAGGGGTAGAGACCCAGTACTTC
CDR3aa: CSARDGTGVETQYF
abundance: .
v_gene: TRBV20-1
j_gene: TRBJ2-5
d_gene: TRBD1

CDR3nt: TGTGCCAGCAGACGGCAGGATCTAGTGCAGTTCTTC
CDR3aa: CASRRQDLVQFF
abundance: .
v_gene: TRBV7-2
j_gene: TRBJ2-1
d_gene: .

CDR3nt: TGTGCCTGGAGTGGTAGCGGGGGGCACACAGATACGCAGCATTTT
CDR3aa: CAWSGSGGHTDTQHF
abundance: .
v_gene: TRBV30
j_gene: TRBJ1-5
d_gene: .

CDR3nt: TGTGCCACCAGTGATTCCCAGCCTGGGACGCAAGAGACCCAGTACTTC
CDR3aa: CATSDSQPGTQETQYF
abundance: few
v_gene: TRBV24-1
j_gene: TRBJ2-5
d_gene: .

CDR3nt: TGCAGTGCTATGGAATCTGGCAATTCACCCCTCCACTTT
CDR3aa: CSAMESGNSPLHF
abundance: few
v_gene: TRBV20-1
j_gene: TRBJ1-6
d_gene: .

CDR3nt: TGTGCCAGCAGCCTAGGGTGGGACGAGCAGTACTTC
CDR3aa: CASSLGWDEQYF
abundance: .
v_gene: TRBV7-2
j_gene: TRBJ2-7
d_gene: .

CDR3nt: TGCAGTGCTAGATGGGAGGCGGGTGAGACCCAGTACTTC
CDR3aa: CSARWEAGETQYF
abundance: .
v_gene: TRBV20-1
j_gene: TRBJ2-5
d_gene: .

CDR3nt: TGTGCCAGCAGCCGGGGCCACCGGGGGACCGGGGAGCTGTTTTTT
CDR3aa: CASSRGHRGTGELFF
abundance: many
v_gene: TRBV9
j_gene: TRBJ2-2
d_gene: .

CDR3nt: TGCGCCAGCAGCTCCTGGGACAGGAAGGACGAGCAGTACTTC
CDR3aa: CASSSWDRKDEQYF
abundance: .
v_gene: TRBV5-1
j_gene: TRBJ2-7
d_gene: TRBD1

CDR3nt: TGTGCCAGCAGTGCCATCGAGGGGGGCGGCGAGCAGTACTTT
CDR3aa: CASSAIEGGGEQYF
abundance: .
v_gene: TRBV2
j_gene: TRBJ2-7
d_gene: .

CDR3nt: TGCAGCGGCAGGACAGGTTTCGAGCAGTACTTC
CDR3aa: CSGRTGFEQYF
abundance: .
v_gene: TRBV29-1
j_gene: TRBJ2-7
d_gene: TRBD1

CDR3nt: TGCGCCAGCAGCCCCCTGGCGGGAGGGACCGGGGAGCTGTTTTTT
CDR3aa: CASSPLAGGTGELFF
abundance: .
v_gene: TRBV5-1
j_gene: TRBJ2-2
d_gene: TRBD2

CDR3nt: TGCGCCAGCAGCCAAGATCGGAGCTCCTCTGCCGGTACGCAGTATTTT
CDR3aa: CASSQDRSSSAGTQYF
abundance: few
v_gene: TRBV4-3
j_gene: TRBJ2-3
d_gene: .

CDR3nt: TGTGCCAGCAGCTCCGGACAGCACTATGGCTACACCTTC
CDR3aa: CASSSGQHYGYTF
abundance: many
v_gene: TRBV7-2
j_gene: TRBJ1-2
d_gene: .

CDR3nt: TGTGCCAGCAGCCTGACTAGCGGGGGGATAGATACGCAGTATTTT
CDR3aa: CASSLTSGGIDTQYF
abundance: .
v_gene: TRBV5-1
j_gene: TRBJ2-3
d_gene: TRBD2

CDR3nt: TGCAGTGCTAGAGATCTGGGTAGGCGGACTAGCGGGACCGTCCAAGAGACCCAGTACTTC
CDR3aa: CSARDLGRRTSGTVQETQYF
abundance: .
v_gene: TRBV20-1
j_gene: TRBJ2-5
d_gene: TRBD2

CDR3nt: TGTGCCAGCAGCAGAAGCGGGGGGGTAGGTTCTGAGACCCAGTACTTC
CDR3aa: CASSRSGGVGSETQYF
abundance: .
v_gene: TRBV12-3/TRBV12-4
j_gene: TRBJ2-5
d_gene: TRBD2

CDR3nt: TGTGCCAGCATTCCCGGGGGCAGCCTGAACACTGAAGCTTTCTTT
CDR3aa: CASIPGGSLNTEAFF
abundance: .
v_gene: TRBV6-6
j_gene: TRBJ1-1
d_gene: .

CDR3nt: TGCGCCAGCAGCCCGGGGGCCGTATCTAACTATGGCTACACCTTC
CDR3aa: CASSPGAVSNYGYTF
abundance: .
v_gene: TRBV5-1
j_gene: TRBJ1-2
d_gene: .

CDR3nt: TGTGCCAGCAGCTCCTTCGGGATGTCCTATGGCTGTACCTTC
CDR3aa: CASSSFGMSYGCTF
abundance: .
v_gene: TRBV9
j_gene: TRBJ1-2
d_gene: .

CDR3nt: TGTGCCAGCAGCACCTCCAAGGATACGCAGTATTTT
CDR3aa: CASSTSKDTQYF
abundance: .
v_gene: TRBV11-2
j_gene: TRBJ2-3
d_gene: .

CDR3nt: TGTGCCACCGAAGGTGGAGATACGCAGTATTTT
CDR3aa: CATEGGDTQYF
abundance: .
v_gene: TRBV24-1
j_gene: TRBJ2-3
d_gene: .

CDR3nt: TGTGCCAGCAGCAAAGAGCTAGCGGGAGGCACTGAGCAGTTCTTC
CDR3aa: CASSKELAGGTEQFF
abundance: few
v_gene: TRBV9
j_gene: TRBJ2-1
d_gene: TRBD2

CDR3nt: TGTGCCAGCAGTTTTAGGGACAGGGGTGCACCCCTCCACTTT
CDR3aa: CASSFRDRGAPLHF
abundance: .
v_gene: TRBV12-3/TRBV12-4
j_gene: TRBJ1-6
d_gene: TRBD1

CDR3nt: TGCAGCGGCGAGGGGCAGGGCAACACTGAAGCTTTCTTT
CDR3aa: CSGEGQGNTEAFF
abundance: .
v_gene: TRBV29-1
j_gene: TRBJ1-1
d_gene: .

CDR3nt: TGTGCCACCAGCAGGAGAATGGTAGAAAAACTGTTTTTT
CDR3aa: CATSRRMVEKLFF
abundance: .
v_gene: TRBV15
j_gene: TRBJ1-4
d_gene: .

CDR3nt: TGTGCCAGTAGTATAGTATTACAGGGGGCGGCGAACACTGAAGCTTTCTTT
CDR3aa: CASSIVLQGAANTEAFF
abundance: many
v_gene: TRBV19
j_gene: TRBJ1-1
d_gene: TRBD1

CDR3nt: TGTGCCACCAGCAGTAGCGTTGCGGAGACCCAGTACTTC
CDR3aa: CATSSSVAETQYF
abundance: many
v_gene: TRBV15
j_gene: TRBJ2-5
d_gene: .

CDR3nt: TGCAGTAGTACCTTGAGGGACGAGCAGTACTTC
CDR3aa: CSSTLRDEQYF
abundance: once
v_gene: TRBV29-1
j_gene: TRBJ2-7
d_gene: .

CDR3nt: TGTGCCAGCGGCCTACAGCGCTCTAGCGGGAGGGCAGATACGCAGTATTTT
CDR3aa: CASGLQRSSGRADTQYF
abundance: few
v_gene: TRBV25-1
j_gene: TRBJ2-3
d_gene: TRBD2

CDR3nt: TGTGCCAGCAGTTCGTATGGTGGGACTAGCTCGGGGGAGCAGTTCTTC
CDR3aa: CASSSYGGTSSGEQFF
abundance: few
v_gene: TRBV27
j_gene: TRBJ2-1
d_gene: TRBD2

CDR3nt: TGTGCCTACGAGAAAAATAATCAGCCCCAGCATTTT
CDR3aa: CAYEKNNQPQHF
abundance: many
v_gene: TRBV30
j_gene: TRBJ1-5
d_gene: .

CDR3nt: TGCAGTGCCCAAAAGGGACCTTTCTCTGGAAACACCATATATTTT
CDR3aa: CSAQKGPFSGNTIYF
abundance: many
v_gene: TRBV20-1
j_gene: TRBJ1-3
d_gene: .

CDR3nt: TGCAGTACTACAGGGGGCGTTGCTGAAGCTTTCTTT
CDR3aa: CSTTGGVAEAFF
abundance: .
v_gene: TRBV20-1
j_gene: TRBJ1-1
d_gene: TRBD1

CDR3nt: TGTGCCAGCAGCCCACCGACAGCCCCCATGAACACTGAAGCTTTCTTT
CDR3aa: CASSPPTAPMNTEAFF
abundance: many
v_gene: TRBV7-8
j_gene: TRBJ1-1
d_gene: .

CDR3nt: TGTGCCAGCAGTTTATCTCACAGAACCTACGAGCAGTACTTC
CDR3aa: CASSLSHRTYEQYF
abundance: .
v_gene: TRBV7-2
j_gene: TRBJ2-7
d_gene: .

CDR3nt: TGCGCCAGGGGACAGAGCCCATTAATGTTCTACGAGCAGTACTTC
CDR3aa: CARGQSPLMFYEQYF
abundance: many
v_gene: TRBV10-1
j_gene: TRBJ2-7
d_gene: TRBD1

CDR3nt: TGTGCCAGCAGCCGGCGGGGCTCTGAGGAGGATACGCAGTATTTT
CDR3aa: CASSRRGSEEDTQYF
abundance: .
v_gene: TRBV2
j_gene: TRBJ2-3
d_gene: .

CDR3nt: TGTGCCACCAGCAGATATTTTACAGGGGATTACAATGAGCAGTTCTTC
CDR3aa: CATSRYFTGDYNEQFF
abundance: many
v_gene: TRBV15
j_gene: TRBJ2-1
d_gene: TRBD1

CDR3nt: TGCGCCAGCAGCCACGGGAGGGCGGGCGGACAAGAGACCCAGTACTTC
CDR3aa: CASSHGRAGGQETQYF
abundance: .
v_gene: TRBV5-1
j_gene: TRBJ2-5
d_gene: TRBD2

CDR3nt: TGTGCCAGCAGCTTCCGGAAACGGGGGGATCAAGAGACCCAGTACTTC
CDR3aa: CASSFRKRGDQETQYF
abundance: many
v_gene: TRBV7-2
j_gene: TRBJ2-5
d_gene: TRBD2

CDR3nt: TGTGCCATCAGTGGAGGGACAACAATCAATGGAAACACCATATATTTT
CDR3aa: CAISGGTTINGNTIYF
abundance: .
v_gene: TRBV10-3
j_gene: TRBJ1-3
d_gene: .

CDR3nt: TGTGCCAGCAGCAACAGGGATTACAATGAGCAGTTCTTC
CDR3aa: CASSNRDYNEQFF
abundance: .
v_gene: TRBV7-9
j_gene: TRBJ2-1
d_gene: .

CDR3nt: TGTGCCAGCAGCCACCAACTCCCCGGGACTAGCTACAATGAGCAGTTCTTC
CDR3aa: CASSHQLPGTSYNEQFF
abundance: .
v_gene: TRBV5-8
j_gene: TRBJ2-1
d_gene: TRBD2

CDR3nt: TGTGCCAGCAGCTTAGCGGCGAAGAACACTGAAGCTTTCTTT
CDR3aa: CASSLAAKNTEAFF
abundance: .
v_gene: TRBV7-2
j_gene: TRBJ1-1
d_gene: .

CDR3nt: TGTGCCAGCAGTCCTTATTCTGGCGAGACCCAGTACTTC
CDR3aa: CASSPYSGETQYF
abundance: many
v_gene: TRBV2
j_gene: TRBJ2-5
d_gene: .

CDR3nt: TGTGCCATCAGTGAGTCGACGGTCGTGGAGGGCTATGGCTACACCTTC
CDR3aa: CAISESTVVEGYGYTF
abundance: .
v_gene: TRBV10-3
j_gene: TRBJ1-2
d_gene: .

CDR3nt: TGTGCCAGTAGTATATTCCGTCTGGGGTATGACTACACCTTC
CDR3aa: CASSIFRLGYDYTF
abundance: few
v_gene: TRBV19
j_gene: TRBJ1-2
d_gene: .

CDR3nt: TGTGCCAGCAGCTTAGGGAGCGGGGCACCATTAGATACGCAGTATTTT
CDR3aa: CASSLGSGAPLDTQYF
abundance: .
v_gene: TRBV7-3
j_gene: TRBJ2-3
d_gene: TRBD2

CDR3nt: TGCAGTGCTAGACAGGTGGACGTCGGGCGGGATGACACCTTC
CDR3aa: CSARQVDVGRDDTF
abundance: .
v_gene: TRBV20-1
j_gene: TRBJ1-2
d_gene: .

CDR3nt: TGTGCCAGCAGACGCCCCCGGACAGGATCCTACGAGCAGTACTTC
CDR3aa: CASRRPRTGSYEQYF
abundance: .
v_gene: TRBV2
j_gene: TRBJ2-7
d_gene: TRBD1

CDR3nt: TGTGCCAGCAGCCCCCGAACGGGGTTGGGCACTGAAGCTTTCTTT
CDR3aa: CASSPRTGLGTEAFF
abundance: .
v_gene: TRBV7-8
j_gene: TRBJ1-1
d_gene: .

CDR3nt: TGTGCCAGCTCACGCGGGACTAGCGGGGGGGCCTGGGAGCAGTATTTT
CDR3aa: CASSRGTSGGAWEQYF
abundance: .
v_gene: TRBV18
j_gene: TRBJ2-3
d_gene: TRBD2

CDR3nt: TGTGCCAGCAGCTCAAGACAGGGCGATCAGCCCCAGCATTTT
CDR3aa: CASSSRQGDQPQHF
abundance: once
v_gene: TRBV7-2
j_gene: TRBJ1-5
d_gene: TRBD1

CDR3nt: TGCAGTGCTAGATTAGCGGGGGGATTATACAATGAGCAGTTCTTC
CDR3aa: CSARLAGGLYNEQFF
abundance: few
v_gene: TRBV20-1
j_gene: TRBJ2-1
d_gene: TRBD2